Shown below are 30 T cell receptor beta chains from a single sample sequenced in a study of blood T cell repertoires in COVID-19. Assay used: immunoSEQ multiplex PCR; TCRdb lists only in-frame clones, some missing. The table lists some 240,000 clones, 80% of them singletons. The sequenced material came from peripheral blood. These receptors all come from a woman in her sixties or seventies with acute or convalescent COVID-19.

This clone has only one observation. This CDR3 is CASSHSSGGAKGQETQYF. The CDR3 DNA follows: TGTGCCAGCAGCCATTCTAGCGGGGGGGCGAAGGGCCAAGAGACCCAGTACTTC. The chain combines TRBV5-4 with TRBJ2-5; 12 bases are a match to TRBD2. Germline trimming cut 4 bases from V and 1 base from J; bases unmatched to any gene: 11. The CDR3 is made up of 18 amino acids. Germline loops: CDR1 SGHNT, CDR2 YYREEE (reference sequence).

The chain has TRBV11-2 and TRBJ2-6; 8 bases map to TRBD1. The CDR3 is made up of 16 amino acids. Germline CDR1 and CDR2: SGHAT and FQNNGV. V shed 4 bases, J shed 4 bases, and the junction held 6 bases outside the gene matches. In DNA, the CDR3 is TGTGCCAGCAGCTCTCGGACAGGGTCAGGGGCCAACGTCCTGACTTTC. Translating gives CASSSRTGSGANVLTF.

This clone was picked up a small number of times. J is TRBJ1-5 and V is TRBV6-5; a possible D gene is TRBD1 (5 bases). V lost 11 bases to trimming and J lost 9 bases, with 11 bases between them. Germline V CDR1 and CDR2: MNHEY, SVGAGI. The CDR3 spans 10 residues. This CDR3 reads CAGGLRPQHF. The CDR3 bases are TGTGCCGGGGGGTTGAGGCCCCAGCATTTT.

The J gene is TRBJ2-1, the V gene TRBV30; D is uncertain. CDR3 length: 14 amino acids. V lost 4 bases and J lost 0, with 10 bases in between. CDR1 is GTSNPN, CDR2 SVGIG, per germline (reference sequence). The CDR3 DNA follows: TGTGCCTGGAACGGTGTCGGCTCCTACAATGAGCAGTTCTTC. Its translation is CAWNGVGSYNEQFF.

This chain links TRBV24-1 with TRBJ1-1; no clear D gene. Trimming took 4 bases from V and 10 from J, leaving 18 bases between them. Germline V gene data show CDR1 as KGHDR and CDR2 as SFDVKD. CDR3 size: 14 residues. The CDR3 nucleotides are TGTGCCACCAGTGACCCCCCTGTCCAGACGGGAGCTTTCTTT. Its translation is CATSDPPVQTGAFF.

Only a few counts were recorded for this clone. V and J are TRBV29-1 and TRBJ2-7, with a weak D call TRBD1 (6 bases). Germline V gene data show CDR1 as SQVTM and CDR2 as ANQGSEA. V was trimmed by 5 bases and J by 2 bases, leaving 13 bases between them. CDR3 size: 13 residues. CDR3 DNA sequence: TGCAGCGTTAAGGACAGTGGTCCCTACGAGCAGTACTTC. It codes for CSVKDSGPYEQYF.

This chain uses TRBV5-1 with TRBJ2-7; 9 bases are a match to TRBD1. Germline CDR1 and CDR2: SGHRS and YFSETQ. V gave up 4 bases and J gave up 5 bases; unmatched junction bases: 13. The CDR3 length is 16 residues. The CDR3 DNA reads TGCGCCAGCAGCCCAGCTTGGGTTAGACAGGGGGACGAGCAGTACTTC. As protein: CASSPAWVRQGDEQYF.

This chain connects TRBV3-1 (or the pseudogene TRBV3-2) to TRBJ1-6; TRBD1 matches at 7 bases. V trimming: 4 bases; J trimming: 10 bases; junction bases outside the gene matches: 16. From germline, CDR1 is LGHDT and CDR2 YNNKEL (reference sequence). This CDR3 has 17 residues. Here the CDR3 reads CASSPTGGNRGGSPLHF. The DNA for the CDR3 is TGTGCCAGCAGCCCTACAGGTGGGAACAGGGGCGGCTCACCCCTCCACTTT.

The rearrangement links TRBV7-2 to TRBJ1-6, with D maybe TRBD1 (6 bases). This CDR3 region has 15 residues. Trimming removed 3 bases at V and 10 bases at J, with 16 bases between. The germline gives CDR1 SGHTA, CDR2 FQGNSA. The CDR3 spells CASSLDRGMESPLHF. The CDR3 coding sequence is TGTGCCAGCAGCTTGGACAGAGGAATGGAGTCACCCCTCCACTTT.

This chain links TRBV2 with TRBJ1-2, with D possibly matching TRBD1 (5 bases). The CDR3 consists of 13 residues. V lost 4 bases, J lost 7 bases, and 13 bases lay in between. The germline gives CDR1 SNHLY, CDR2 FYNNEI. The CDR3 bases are TGTGCCAGCAGTGTAAGGGGTAGGAGTGGCTACACCTTC. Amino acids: CASSVRGRSGYTF.

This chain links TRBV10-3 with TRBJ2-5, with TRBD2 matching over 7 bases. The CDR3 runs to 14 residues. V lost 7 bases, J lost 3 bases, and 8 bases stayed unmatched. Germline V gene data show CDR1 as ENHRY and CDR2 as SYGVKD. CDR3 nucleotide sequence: TGTGCCATCACCATCGCGGGGGACGAAGAGACCCAGTACTTC. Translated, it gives CAITIAGDEETQYF.

The CDR3 loop is CASSYAVRGEVTF. CDR3 DNA sequence: TGTGCCAGCAGTTACGCCGTCAGGGGGGAGGTCACCTTC. V and J are TRBV6-5 and TRBJ1-2, with 7 bases identical to TRBD1. The CDR3 totals 13 residues. Germline CDR1 is MNHEY and CDR2 is SVGAGI. The junction had 10 bases not matched to a gene; V was cut back by 2 bases and J by 13 bases.

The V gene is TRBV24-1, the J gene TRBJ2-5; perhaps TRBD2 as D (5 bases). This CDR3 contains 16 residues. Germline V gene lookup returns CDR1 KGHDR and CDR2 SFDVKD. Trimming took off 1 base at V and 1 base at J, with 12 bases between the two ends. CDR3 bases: TGTGCCACCAGTGATTTTCTCGCCGGGATCCAAGAGACCCAGTACTTC. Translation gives CATSDFLAGIQETQYF.

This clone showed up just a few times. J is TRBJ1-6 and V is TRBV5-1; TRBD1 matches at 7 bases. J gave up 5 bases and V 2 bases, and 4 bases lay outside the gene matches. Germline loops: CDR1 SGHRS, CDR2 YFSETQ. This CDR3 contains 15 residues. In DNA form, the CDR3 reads TGCGCCAGCAGCTTCGAGACAGGGAATAATTCACCCCTCCACTTT. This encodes CASSFETGNNSPLHF.

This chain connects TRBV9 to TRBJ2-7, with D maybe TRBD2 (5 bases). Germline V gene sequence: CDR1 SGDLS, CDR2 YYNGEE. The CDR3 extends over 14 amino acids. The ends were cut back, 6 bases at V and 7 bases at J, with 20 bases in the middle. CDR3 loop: CASNSRPGLAEQYF. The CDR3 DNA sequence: TGTGCCAGCAATTCCCGGCCGGGATTAGCTGAGCAGTACTTC.

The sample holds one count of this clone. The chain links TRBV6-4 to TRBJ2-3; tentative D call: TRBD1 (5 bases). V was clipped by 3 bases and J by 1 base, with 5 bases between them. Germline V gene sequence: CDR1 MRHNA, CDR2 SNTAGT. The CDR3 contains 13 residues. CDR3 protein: CASSEGRTDTQYF. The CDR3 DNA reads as TGTGCCAGCAGTGAGGGGCGCACAGATACGCAGTATTTT.

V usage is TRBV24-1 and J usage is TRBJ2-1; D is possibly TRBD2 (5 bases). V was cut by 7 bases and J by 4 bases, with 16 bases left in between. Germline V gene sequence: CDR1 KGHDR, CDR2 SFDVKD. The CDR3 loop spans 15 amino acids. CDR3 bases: TGTGCCACCAGGGCGGGCGGTGGGGATTACAATGAGCAGTTCTTC. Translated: CATRAGGGDYNEQFF.

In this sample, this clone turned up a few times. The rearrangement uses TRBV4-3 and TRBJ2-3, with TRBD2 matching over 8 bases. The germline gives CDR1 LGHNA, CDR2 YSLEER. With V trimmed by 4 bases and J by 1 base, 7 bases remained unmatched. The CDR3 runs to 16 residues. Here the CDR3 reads CASSLLSGGGTDTQYF. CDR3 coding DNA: TGCGCCAGCAGCCTTTTGAGCGGGGGAGGCACAGATACGCAGTATTTT.

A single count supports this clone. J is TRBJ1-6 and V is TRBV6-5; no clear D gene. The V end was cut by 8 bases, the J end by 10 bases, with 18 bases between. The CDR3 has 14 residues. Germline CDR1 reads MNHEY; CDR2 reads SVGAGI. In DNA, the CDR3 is TGTGCCAGCGCGATCCGTGAGGCGGAGTCACCCCTCCACTTT. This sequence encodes CASAIREAESPLHF.

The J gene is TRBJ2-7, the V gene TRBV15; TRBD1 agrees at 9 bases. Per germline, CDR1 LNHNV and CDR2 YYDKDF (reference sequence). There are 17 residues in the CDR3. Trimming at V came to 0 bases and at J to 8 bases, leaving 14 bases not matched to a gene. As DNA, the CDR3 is TGTGCCACCAGCAGAGATAAGGGGGACAGGGAGACTAGGAAGCAGTACTTC. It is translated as CATSRDKGDRETRKQYF.

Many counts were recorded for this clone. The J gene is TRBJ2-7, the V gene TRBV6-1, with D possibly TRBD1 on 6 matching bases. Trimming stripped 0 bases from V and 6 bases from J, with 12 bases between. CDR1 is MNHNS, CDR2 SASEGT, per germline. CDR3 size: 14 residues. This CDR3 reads CASSEAQGQVEQYV. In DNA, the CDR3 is TGTGCCAGCAGTGAAGCGCAGGGACAAGTCGAGCAGTACGTC.

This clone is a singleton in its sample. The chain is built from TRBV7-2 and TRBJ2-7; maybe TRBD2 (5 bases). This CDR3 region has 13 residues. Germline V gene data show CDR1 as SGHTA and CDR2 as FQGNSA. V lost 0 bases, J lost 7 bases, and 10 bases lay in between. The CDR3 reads CASSLAHPGEQYF. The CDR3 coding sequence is TGTGCCAGCAGCTTAGCGCACCCGGGGGAGCAGTACTTC.

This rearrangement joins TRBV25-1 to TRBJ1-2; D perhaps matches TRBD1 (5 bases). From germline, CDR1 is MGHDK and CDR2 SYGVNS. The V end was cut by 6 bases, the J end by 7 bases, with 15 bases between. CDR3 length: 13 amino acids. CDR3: CASSEGGVLGYTF. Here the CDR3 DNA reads TGTGCCAGCAGCGAAGGAGGGGTTCTTGGCTACACCTTC.

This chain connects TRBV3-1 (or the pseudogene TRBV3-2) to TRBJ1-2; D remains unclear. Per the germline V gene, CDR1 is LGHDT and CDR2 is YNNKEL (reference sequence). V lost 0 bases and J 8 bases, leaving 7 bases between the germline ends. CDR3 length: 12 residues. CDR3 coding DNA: TGTGCCAGCAGCCAAGAGGGCAAAGGCTACACCTTC. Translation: CASSQEGKGYTF.

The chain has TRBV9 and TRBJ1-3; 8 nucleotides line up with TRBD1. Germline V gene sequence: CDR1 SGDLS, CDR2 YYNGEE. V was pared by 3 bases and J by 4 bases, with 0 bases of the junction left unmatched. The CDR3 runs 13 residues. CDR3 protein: CASSGQGGNTIYF. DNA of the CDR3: TGTGCCAGCAGCGGACAGGGGGGAAACACCATATATTTT.

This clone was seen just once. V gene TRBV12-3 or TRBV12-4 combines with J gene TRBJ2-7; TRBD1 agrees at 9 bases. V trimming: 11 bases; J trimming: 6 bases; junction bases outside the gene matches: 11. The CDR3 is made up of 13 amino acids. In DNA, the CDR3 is TGTGCCTCCCAGATGGGACAGGGCCGCGAGCAGTACTTC. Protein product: CASQMGQGREQYF.

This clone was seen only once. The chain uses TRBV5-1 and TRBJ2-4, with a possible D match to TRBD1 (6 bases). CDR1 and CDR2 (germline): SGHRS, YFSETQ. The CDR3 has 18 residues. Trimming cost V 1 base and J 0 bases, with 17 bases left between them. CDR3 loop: CASSLTGSISLAKNIQYF. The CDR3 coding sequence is TGCGCCAGCAGCTTGACAGGGAGCATTTCTCTAGCCAAAAACATTCAGTACTTC.

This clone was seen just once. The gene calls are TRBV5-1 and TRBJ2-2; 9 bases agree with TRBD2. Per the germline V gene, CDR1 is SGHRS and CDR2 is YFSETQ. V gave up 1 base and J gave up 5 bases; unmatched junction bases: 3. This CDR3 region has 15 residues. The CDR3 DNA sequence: TGCGCCAGCAGCTTGATGCTAGCGGGGACCGGGGAGCTGTTTTTT. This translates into CASSLMLAGTGELFF.

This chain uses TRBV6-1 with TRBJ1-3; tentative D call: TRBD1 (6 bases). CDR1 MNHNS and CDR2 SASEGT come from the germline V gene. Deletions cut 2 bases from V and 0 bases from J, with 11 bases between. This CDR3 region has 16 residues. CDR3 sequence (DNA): TGTGCCAGCAGTGAATCTGTGGGGGCCTCTGGAAACACCATATATTTT. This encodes CASSESVGASGNTIYF.

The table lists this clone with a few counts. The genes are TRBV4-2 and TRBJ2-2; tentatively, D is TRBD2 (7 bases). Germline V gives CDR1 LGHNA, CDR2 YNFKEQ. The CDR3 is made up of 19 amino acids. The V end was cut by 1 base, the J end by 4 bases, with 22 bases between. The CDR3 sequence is CASSQVGRGPTSSTGELFF. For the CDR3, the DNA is TGTGCCAGCAGCCAAGTGGGGCGGGGGCCCACTAGTAGCACCGGGGAGCTGTTTTTT.